The clone carrying this T cell receptor beta chain was detected ten times or more. The data are from a study of molecular identifiers for immune sequencing clone quantification. Germline values: CDR1 SQVTM, CDR2 ANQGSEA. The CDR3 runs 15 residues. The trim removed 3 bases at V and 1 base at J, leaving 3 bases unmatched. MiXCR, run by TCRdb on the PCR reads, gives a single entry per CDR3 protein. The sample records just under 65,000 distinct CDR3 sequences, approximately 18% being singletons. J is TRBJ2-5 and V is TRBV29-1; 12 nucleotides agree with TRBD2. This sequence was found in a human donor in good health. Some libraries in this study had Jurkat cell RNA spiked in. The specimen sequenced was naive CD8+ T cells from blood, with Jurkat cell RNA spiked in. The subset was: FACS-sorted CD8+CD4-CCR7+CD45RA+ naive T cells. CDR3 residues: CSVDSSGRAQETQYF. The DNA of the CDR3 is TGCAGCGTTGACTCTAGCGGGAGGGCCCAAGAGACCCAGTACTTC.